Given below is one TCR beta chain in context. The antigen it recognizes is unknown. Base-call qualities are not available, and no considerably larger clone is one nucleotide away. TCRbeta CDR3 regions were amplified from genomic DNA by means of the immunoSEQ Assay, a bias-controlled multiplex PCR. The authors' analysis ran thus. The number of nucleated cells in each sample was estimated from the amplification of reference gene primers within the assay. Sequence reads were collapsed and filtered to measure the absolute abundance of every unique TCRbeta CDR3 rearrangement. For each sample, productive Simpson clonality was calculated as the square root of Simpson's diversity index over productive rearrangements. In TCRdb, the immuneACCESS table is reduced to in-frame sequences with V and J assigned. These tables do not hold every clone; where another copy was compared, an unresolved V gene accounts for under half, and the others remain unexplained. Clonal size and the V and J genes are those of that table, whereas D and trimming came from the DNA. This sample lists about 100,000 clones; 87% were detected once. Around 15% of the sample goes to the ten largest clones.

The collaborating institutions used their own protocols to collect whole blood in K2EDTA tubes. Collaborator samples were shipped for TCRbeta analysis as frozen whole blood, isolated PBMCs, or DNA extracted from either sample type. CDR1 and CDR2, per the germline V gene, are KGHDR and SFDVKD. V lost 0 bases and J lost 7 bases, and the count of bases not matched to a germline gene is 7. The CDR3 starts with the cysteine, ends with the phenylalanine, and has 18 residues. Only the CDR3 DNA is retained, 54 bases long and in frame from the first base. The sample comes from a study of blood T cell repertoires in COVID-19 (TCRdb year 2020). A note on the overall study: Samples covering the acute and convalescent phases of COVID-19 were provided by collaborators in the United States, Italy and Spain. Where available, HLA class I and class II types were taken from metadata supplied by the sample provider and were not determined by assay-based typing. Deeply sampled blood TCRbeta repertoires from subjects exposed to, actively infected with, or recovered from COVID-19 were included in the dataset. The sample metadata nearly always contained a de-identified subject ID, COVID-19 status, age in years and sex. The material from the prospective study consisted of cDNA or gDNA derived from T cells, B-cell-depleted T cells, or PBMCs. The samples were drawn from the first 160 participants of the ongoing ImmuneRACE study and from more than 1,000 subjects provided by 6 global collaborators. The repertoires were made available in a free public database intended to serve as a resource for research on the immune response to SARS-CoV-2. Overall results and qualifications from the work: The amount of clinical and demographic metadata varied by source and participant and was provided uncurated.

The chain was built from TRBV24-1 and TRBJ1-6; the junction holds 11 bases that match TRBD1. The sequencing input was peripheral blood. The TCR was taken from a man in his fifties with acute or convalescent COVID-19. The CDR3 region has the sequence CATSDLLDRGRGNSPLHF. In nucleotides, the sequence is TGTGCCACCAGTGATTTGCTGGACAGGGGGCGCGGGAATTCACCCCTCCACTTT.